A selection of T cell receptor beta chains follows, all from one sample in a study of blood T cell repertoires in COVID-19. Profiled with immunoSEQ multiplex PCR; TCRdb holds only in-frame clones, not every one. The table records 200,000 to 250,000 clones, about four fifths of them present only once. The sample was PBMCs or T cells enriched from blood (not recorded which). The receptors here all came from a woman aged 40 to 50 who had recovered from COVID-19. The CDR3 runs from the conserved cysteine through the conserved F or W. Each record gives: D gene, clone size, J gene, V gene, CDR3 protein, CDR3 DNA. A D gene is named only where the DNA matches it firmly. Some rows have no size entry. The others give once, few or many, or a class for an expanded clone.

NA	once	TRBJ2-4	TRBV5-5	CASTAPGFLYSKNIQYF	TGTGCCAGCACCGCGCCGGGGTTTCTCTATTCCAAAAACATTCAGTACTTC
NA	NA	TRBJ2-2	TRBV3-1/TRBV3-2	CASSLQGSGELFF	TGTGCCAGCAGCCTACAGGGTTCCGGGGAGCTGTTTTTT
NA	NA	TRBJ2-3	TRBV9	CASSAFGSGSTDTQYF	TGTGCCAGCAGCGCCTTCGGGAGCGGGAGCACAGATACGCAGTATTTT
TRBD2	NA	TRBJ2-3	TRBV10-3	CAIQPSGLTDTQYF	TGTGCCATCCAGCCTAGCGGTCTCACAGATACGCAGTATTTT
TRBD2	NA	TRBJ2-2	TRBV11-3	CASSPGTSGETGELFF	TGTGCCAGCAGCCCCGGGACTAGCGGGGAGACCGGGGAGCTGTTTTTT
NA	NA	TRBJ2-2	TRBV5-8	CASSPRRGGGELFF	TGTGCCAGCAGCCCTAGGAGGGGCGGCGGGGAGCTGTTTTTT
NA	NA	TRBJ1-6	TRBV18	CASSPQGANSPLHF	TGTGCCAGCTCACCCCAAGGGGCCAATTCACCCCTCCACTTT
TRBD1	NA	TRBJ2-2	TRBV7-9	CASSLAVGQGSGELFF	TGTGCCAGCAGCTTAGCGGTGGGACAGGGTTCCGGGGAGCTGTTTTTT
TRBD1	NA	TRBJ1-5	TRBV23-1	CASNVWDRSNQPQHF	TGCGCCAGCAACGTGTGGGACAGGTCCAATCAGCCCCAGCATTTT
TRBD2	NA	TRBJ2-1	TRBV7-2	CASSLEASGIFNEQFF	TGTGCCAGCAGCTTAGAAGCTAGCGGGATTTTCAATGAGCAGTTCTTC
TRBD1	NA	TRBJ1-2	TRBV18	CASSPRDRGLANYGYTF	TGTGCCAGCTCACCCCGGGACAGGGGGCTAGCTAACTATGGCTACACCTTC
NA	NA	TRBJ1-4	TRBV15	CATSGAGTGYEKLFF	TGTGCCACCAGCGGTGCCGGAACAGGGTATGAAAAACTGTTTTTT
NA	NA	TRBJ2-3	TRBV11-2	CASSPSADTQYF	TGTGCCAGCAGCCCATCGGCAGATACGCAGTATTTT
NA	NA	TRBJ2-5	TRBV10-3	CAISEDRTQETQYF	TGTGCCATCAGTGAGGACAGGACGCAAGAGACCCAGTACTTC
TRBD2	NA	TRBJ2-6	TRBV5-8	CASSLAAGALPGANVLTF	TGTGCCAGCAGCTTGGCTGCGGGAGCTCTCCCTGGGGCCAACGTCCTGACTTTC
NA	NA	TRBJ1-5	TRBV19	CASSSQGFVRGQPQHF	TGTGCCAGTAGTAGTCAGGGATTCGTCCGTGGTCAGCCCCAGCATTTT
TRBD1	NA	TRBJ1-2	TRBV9	CASSVGSRDSYGYTF	TGTGCCAGCAGCGTAGGCTCCCGGGACAGCTATGGCTACACCTTC
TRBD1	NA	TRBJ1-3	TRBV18	CASSPGTGGFGNTIYF	TGTGCCAGCTCACCAGGGACAGGCGGATTTGGAAACACCATATATTTT
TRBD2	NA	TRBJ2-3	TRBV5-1	CASSSGTSGRTDTQYF	TGCGCCAGCAGTTCCGGGACTAGCGGGAGGACAGATACGCAGTATTTT
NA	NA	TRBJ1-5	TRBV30	CAWSLPWTASNQPQHF	TGTGCCTGGAGTCTCCCATGGACAGCTAGCAATCAGCCCCAGCATTTT
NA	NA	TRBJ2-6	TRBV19	CASRTPEAGANVLTF	TGTGCCAGTAGGACCCCGGAGGCTGGGGCCAACGTCCTGACTTTC
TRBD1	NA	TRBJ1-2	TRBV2	CASIRDRANYGYTF	TGTGCCAGCATTCGGGACAGGGCAAACTATGGCTACACCTTC
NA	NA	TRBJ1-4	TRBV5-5	CASTTGLEIEKLFF	TGTGCCAGCACTACGGGACTGGAGATTGAAAAACTGTTTTTT
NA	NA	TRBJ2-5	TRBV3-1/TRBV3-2	CASSPNQETQYF	TGTGCCAGCAGCCCTAACCAAGAGACCCAGTACTTC
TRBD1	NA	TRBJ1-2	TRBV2	CASSEGDRAEYGYTF	TGTGCCAGCAGTGAAGGGGACAGGGCGGAGTATGGCTACACCTTC
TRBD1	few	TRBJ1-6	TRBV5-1	CASRNPTGTVNSPLHF	TGCGCCAGCAGGAACCCAACCGGGACAGTCAATTCACCCCTCCACTTT
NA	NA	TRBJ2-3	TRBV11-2	CASSLQGTDTQYF	TGTGCCAGCAGCTTGCAGGGCACAGATACGCAGTATTTT
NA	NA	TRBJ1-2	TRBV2	CASSPVELYGYTF	TGTGCCAGCAGCCCCGTAGAACTCTATGGCTACACCTTC
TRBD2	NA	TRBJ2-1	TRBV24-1	CATSDIGTSGTNEQFF	TGTGCCACCAGTGATATCGGGACTAGCGGGACCAATGAGCAGTTCTTC
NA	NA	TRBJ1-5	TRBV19	CASSMAGGSGGAPQHF	TGTGCCAGTAGTATGGCCGGGGGATCGGGTGGAGCGCCCCAGCATTTT
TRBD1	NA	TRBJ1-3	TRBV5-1	CASSATGQASSGNTIYF	TGCGCCAGCAGCGCCACGGGACAGGCCAGCTCTGGAAACACCATATATTTT
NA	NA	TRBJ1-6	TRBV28	CASSSNSPLHF	TGTGCCAGCAGCTCTAATTCACCCCTCCACTTT
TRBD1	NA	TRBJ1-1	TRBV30	CAWRMGTGGFNAEAFF	TGTGCCTGGAGGATGGGGACAGGGGGATTCAACGCTGAAGCTTTCTTT
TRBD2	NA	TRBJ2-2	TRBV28	CASSGISGRAPGELFF	TGTGCCAGCAGTGGGATTAGCGGGAGGGCCCCCGGGGAGCTGTTTTTT
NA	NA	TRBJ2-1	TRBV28	CASSSPYLARDRYNEQFF	TGTGCCAGCAGTTCACCCTACCTAGCGCGAGACCGGTACAATGAGCAGTTCTTC
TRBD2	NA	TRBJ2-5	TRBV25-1	CASSVPREETQYF	TGTGCCAGCAGTGTTCCGCGGGAGGAGACCCAGTACTTC
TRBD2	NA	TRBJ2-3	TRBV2	CASFGTSGSADTQYF	TGTGCCAGCTTCGGGACTAGCGGGAGCGCAGATACGCAGTATTTT
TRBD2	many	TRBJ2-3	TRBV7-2	CASSPSSGSSTDTQYF	TGTGCCAGCAGCCCCTCTAGCGGGTCTAGCACAGATACGCAGTATTTT
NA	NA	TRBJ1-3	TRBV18	CASSPRIGSRDTHSMASGNTIYF	TGTGCCAGCTCACCACGTATTGGGAGTCGAGATACCCATTCGATGGCCTCTGGAAACACCATATATTTT
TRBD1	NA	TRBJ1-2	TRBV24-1	CATSVTGTGGGGYTF	TGTGCCACCAGTGTTACCGGGACAGGGGGCGGCGGCTACACCTTC
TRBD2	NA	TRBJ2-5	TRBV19	CATLTPGGTTQYF	TGTGCCACTCTCACACCCGGGGGGACGACCCAGTACTTC
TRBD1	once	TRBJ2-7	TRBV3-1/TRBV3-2	CASSLGTGGYEQYF	TGTGCCAGCAGCCTCGGGACAGGGGGTTACGAGCAGTACTTC
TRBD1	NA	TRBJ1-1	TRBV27	CASNPLGTGKYTEAFF	TGTGCCAGCAACCCTCTAGGGACAGGGAAGTACACTGAAGCTTTCTTT
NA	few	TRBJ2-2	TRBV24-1	CATSAGGRNTGELFF	TGTGCCACCAGCGCTGGAGGGAGAAACACCGGGGAGCTGTTTTTT
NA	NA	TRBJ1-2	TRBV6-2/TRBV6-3	CASSYETGGYTF	TGTGCCAGCAGTTACGAGACGGGGGGCTACACCTTC
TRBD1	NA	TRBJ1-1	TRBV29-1	CSVKRQGPRNTEAFF	TGCAGCGTTAAGCGACAGGGGCCGCGGAACACTGAAGCTTTCTTT
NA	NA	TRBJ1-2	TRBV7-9	CASSLGTTEGSMGYTF	TGTGCCAGCAGCTTAGGAACGACAGAAGGGTCGATGGGCTACACCTTC